Included here is one T cell receptor beta chain sequence, with context. Its target is unknown. Deep-level running was used for the assay. Profiled with immunoSEQ multiplex PCR; TCRdb holds only in-frame clones, not every one. The sample includes about 650,000 clones, around 95% of them seen just once. This entry is derived from a study of shared clonotypes between healthy human individuals. Whole-study findings and limits: A generally larger estimated richness was seen in naive subsets than in memory subsets.

Germline CDR1 reads PRHDT; CDR2 reads FYEKMQ (reference sequence). There are 12 residues in the CDR3. V lost 5 bases to trimming and J lost 4 bases, with 7 bases between them. Naive CD8 populations comprised CD45RO-negative cells positively selected for CCR7, excluding terminally differentiated effector memory CD45RA+ cells. This chain links TRBV13 with TRBJ2-3, with D possibly being TRBD1 or TRBD2 (5 bases each). Sequenced input: naive CD8+ T cells sorted from blood. This TCR was sampled from a woman in her 30s in good health. For the CDR3, the DNA is TGTGCCAGCAGCCCGGGACCAGATACGCAGTATTTT. Protein: CASSPGPDTQYF.